This T cell receptor (beta chain) was recorded in a study of blood T cell repertoires in COVID-19. Libraries were prepared by immunoSEQ multiplex PCR; TCRdb keeps only in-frame clonotypes and omits some of them. The sample holds 370,000 or so clones; 80% to 90% are singletons and the top ten take 1% to 1.5%. Assignment of participants to cohorts was predicated upon participant-reported clinical history. The length of the CDR3 is 14 residues. Germline-derived CDR1 and CDR2 are MNHEY and SVGEGT. V lost 5 bases and J 4 bases, leaving 12 bases between the germline ends. Sequenced material: PBMCs or T cells enriched from blood (not recorded which). This receptor was identified in a man aged 30 to 45 who had recovered from COVID-19. The chain uses TRBV6-2 or TRBV6-3 and TRBJ1-3; D call uncertain. The CDR3 reads CASSSGRKGNTIYF. CDR3 DNA sequence: TGTGCCAGCAGTAGCGGACGTAAAGGAAACACCATATATTTT.